The next 10 T cell receptor beta chains were all read from a single sample in a study of shared clonotypes between healthy human individuals. Sequenced by immunoSEQ multiplex PCR; TCRdb stores in-frame clones only, minus some. The table has over 400,000 clones, approximately 78% seen once; the top ten hold 9.5% to 15%. The material sequenced was PBMCs. The receptors stem from a woman aged 35 to 49 in good health. Some clones in this sample may be carry-over from other donors' samples.

In the case of this clone: A far larger clone differs by one base, so this is likely a read error. The V call is TRBV29-1, the J call TRBJ1-2; the match to TRBD1 covers 7 bases. This CDR3 has 13 residues. From germline, CDR1 is SQVTM and CDR2 ANQGSEA. The CDR3 spells CSAGTDFNYVYTF. CDR3 nucleotides: TGCAGCGCCGGGACAGATTTTAACTATGTCTACACCTTC. Using reference TRBV29-1 and TRBJ1-2 for the parts outside the CDR3, the full variable domain is SAVISQKPSRDICQRGTSLTIQCQVDSQVTMMFWYRQQPGQSLTLIATANQGSEATYESGFVIDKFPISRPNLTFSTLTVSNMSPEDSSIYLCSAGTDFNYVYTFGSGTRLTVV.

V and J are TRBV4-1 and TRBJ2-1; 12 bases fit TRBD2. The CDR3 contains 16 residues. Per germline, CDR1 MGHRA and CDR2 YSYEKL. V shed 5 bases and J 7 bases; nucleotides not matched to a gene: 9. The CDR3 DNA reads TGCGCCAGCAGCAGGACCGGGACTAGCGGGTGGAATGAGCAGTTCTTC. Translation: CASSRTGTSGWNEQFF.

The genes are TRBV30 and TRBJ2-5; TRBD2 aligns across 8 bases. The CDR3 runs 15 residues. After removal of 1 base from V and 2 bases from J, the junction contained 6 bases not matched to a gene. Looked up from germline, CDR1 is GTSNPN and CDR2 is SVGIG (reference sequence). CDR3 in amino acids: CAWSDQGTRQETQYF. In nucleotides, the CDR3 is TGTGCCTGGAGTGACCAGGGGACTAGGCAAGAGACCCAGTACTTC. The full variable domain, rest sourced from reference TRBV30 and TRBJ2-5, is SQTIHQWPATLVQPVGSPLSLECTVEGTSNPNLYWYRQAAGRGLQLLFYSVGIGQISSEVPQNLSASRPQDRQFILSSKKLLLSDSGFYLCAWSDQGTRQETQYFGPGTRLLVL.

The chain combines TRBV18 with TRBJ2-1, with unresolved D. Trimming left V 2 bases short and J 5 bases short, with 7 bases between. The CDR3 consists of 13 residues. From germline, CDR1 is KGHSH and CDR2 LQKENI. CDR3 loop: CASSPSSDNEQFF. CDR3 sequence (DNA): TGTGCCAGCTCACCAAGTTCGGACAATGAGCAGTTCTTC. Supplemented by reference TRBV18 and TRBJ2-1, the full variable domain reads NAGVMQNPRHLVRRRGQEARLRCSPMKGHSHVYWYRQLPEEGLKFMVYLQKENIIDESGMPKERFSAEFPKEGPSILRIQQVVRGDSAAYFCASSPSSDNEQFFGPGTRLTVL.

This clone was counted once. DNA of the CDR3: TGTGCCAGCAGGAATCAGGGGGCAGGGAATGAAAAACTGTTTTTT. This encodes CASRNQGAGNEKLFF. The chain combines TRBV7-9 with TRBJ1-4; 8 nucleotides match TRBD1. Germline trimming cut 6 bases from V and 5 bases from J; bases unmatched to any gene: 8. Germline V gene lookup returns CDR1 SEHNR and CDR2 FQNEAQ (reference sequence). The CDR3 runs 15 residues.

This clone was counted at least ten times. Here the CDR3 reads CATLSGDQPQHF. For the CDR3, the DNA is TGTGCCACTCTTTCGGGGGATCAGCCCCAGCATTTT. The chain employs TRBV2 and TRBJ1-5; TRBD1 might be the D (5 bases). The CDR3 is 12 residues long. The germline CDR1 and CDR2 sequences are SNHLY and FYNNEI. Between the trimmed V and J ends, which lost 10 bases and 5 bases, there was a span of 12 bases.

CDR3: CASSYFQGQGYTF. CDR3 sequence (DNA): TGTGCCAGCAGTTACTTCCAGGGGCAAGGCTACACCTTC. This sequence joins TRBV6-6 and TRBJ1-2, with D possibly TRBD1 on 6 matching bases. The CDR3 covers 13 residues. CDR1 and CDR2 from the germline V gene are MNHNY and SVGAGI (reference sequence). V was pared by 1 base and J by 8 bases, with 11 bases between.

This chain joins TRBV7-9 and TRBJ1-2, with D possibly being TRBD1 (5 bases). In germline, CDR1 is SEHNR, CDR2 FQNEAQ (reference sequence). The CDR3 has 15 residues. The ends were cut back, 5 bases at V and 3 bases at J, with 16 bases in the middle. CDR3 loop: CASSAGRTGDYGYTF. The CDR3 DNA sequence: TGTGCCAGCAGCGCGGGACGCACCGGGGACTATGGCTACACCTTC.

The chain's CDR3 is CASSLVGPVHEQYF. CDR3 nucleotide sequence: TGTGCCAGCAGCTTAGTTGGCCCCGTCCACGAGCAGTACTTC. This sequence joins TRBV7-2 and TRBJ2-7; D call uncertain. The germline gives CDR1 SGHTA, CDR2 FQGNSA. This CDR3 spans 14 amino acids. V dropped 1 base and J dropped 5 bases, with 12 bases sitting between them.

V is TRBV2 and J is TRBJ2-1; TRBD2 aligns across 13 bases. From germline, CDR1 is SNHLY and CDR2 FYNNEI. The CDR3 spans 15 residues. With 4 bases clipped from V and 7 bases from J, the junction kept 4 bases outside the gene matches. CDR3 sequence: CASSGLAGGWNEQFF. CDR3 bases: TGTGCCAGCAGTGGACTAGCGGGAGGCTGGAATGAGCAGTTCTTC. The full variable domain, rest sourced from reference TRBV2 and TRBJ2-1, is EPEVTQTPSHQVTQMGQEVILRCVPISNHLYFYWYRQILGQKVEFLVSFYNNEISEKSEIFDDQFSVERPDGSNFTLKIRSTKLEDSAMYFCASSGLAGGWNEQFFGPGTRLTVL.